Below are 9 T cell receptor beta chains sequenced from a single sample in a study of patients and donors after allogeneic stem cell transplantation (dated by TCRdb to about 2020). Receptor amplification or capture employed RT-PCR. Sequencer: NextSeq 550. Through fastp at Q25 and MiXCR, TCRdb rebuilt clones from the public reads, retaining in-frame beta chains. CDR3 protein duplicates are merged, each entry listing the most common genes and DNA. The table for this sample lists about a million distinct CDR3 sequences; about 20% of them were counted only once. The top ten clones comprise under 6.5% of the sample. The sequencing sample was made of blood, either unsorted or a sorted T cell fraction (not recorded which). Every receptor here comes from a human donor who was either an allogeneic HSCT recipient or a stem cell or donor lymphocyte infusion donor (not recorded which). It is not recorded whose cells these are; they may come from a transplant donor.

The CDR3 bases are TGTGCCAGCAAGGCTAAGCCGGACCCTAACTACGAGCAGTACTTC. Amino acids: CASKAKPDPNYEQYF. The chain employs TRBV27 and TRBJ2-7; no clear D gene. The V gene's germline CDR1 is MNHEY and CDR2 SMNVEV (reference sequence). The length of the CDR3 is 15 residues. Trimming removed 7 bases from V and 3 bases from J, with 19 bases in between.

Only a few counts were recorded for this clonotype. The chain employs TRBV7-9 and TRBJ2-7; no firm D call. Trimming cost V 4 bases and J 3 bases, with 16 bases left between them. This CDR3 spans 15 amino acids. Looked up from germline, CDR1 is SEHNR and CDR2 is FQNEAQ (reference sequence). The DNA of the CDR3 is TGTGCCAGCAGCTCCCCGGGCCCAGGTCACTACGAGCAGTACTTC. Translation: CASSSPGPGHYEQYF.

This clonotype was detected only a few times. The chain links TRBV20-1 to TRBJ1-1, with no clear D. CDR3 size: 15 residues. Deletions cut 0 bases from V and 1 base from J, with 12 bases between. Germline lookup yields CDR1 DFQATT and CDR2 SNEGSKA (reference sequence). CDR3 in DNA: TGCAGTGCTAGAGATCGAAGGCTTACGAACACTGAAGCTTTCTTT. Its translation is CSARDRRLTNTEAFF.

The chain joins TRBV14 to TRBJ2-3; 9 nucleotides line up with TRBD2. V dropped 2 bases and J dropped 3; count of bases not matched to a gene: 6. Germline CDR1 and CDR2: SGHDN and FVKESK. The CDR3 spans 16 residues. CDR3 loop: CASSQRVGLATDTQYF. Here the CDR3 DNA reads TGTGCCAGCAGCCAACGGGTGGGACTAGCAACAGATACGCAGTATTTT.

This clonotype has more than one count but fewer than ten. This chain uses TRBV7-9 with TRBJ1-1; 10 nucleotides align to TRBD1. Trimming cost V 3 bases and J 7 bases; bases outside gene matches: 8. This CDR3 comprises 15 residues. From germline, CDR1 is SEHNR and CDR2 FQNEAQ (reference sequence). The chain's CDR3 is CASSFRDRGWGEAFF. DNA of the CDR3: TGTGCCAGCAGCTTCCGGGACAGGGGATGGGGTGAAGCTTTCTTT. The entire variable domain, with the rest obtained from reference TRBV7-9 and TRBJ1-1, is as follows: DTGVSQNPRHKITKRGQNVTFRCDPISEHNRLYWYRQTLGQGPEFLTYFQNEAQLEKSRLLSDRFSAERPKGSFSTLEIQRTEQGDSAMYLCASSFRDRGWGEAFFGQGTRLTVV.

This clonotype appeared many times. The V gene is TRBV12-3 or TRBV12-4, the J gene TRBJ2-2; 9 nucleotides match TRBD1. Trimming took 6 bases from V and 5 from J; bases not matched to a gene: 7. The CDR3 has 15 residues. The CDR3 DNA reads as TGTGCCAGCAGGCGTGGACAGGGGATTACCGGGGAGCTGTTTTTT. This codes for CASRRGQGITGELFF.

This clonotype was seen only a few times. CDR3 DNA: TGTGCCAGCAGCCTTGGACTAGCGGATGAGCAGTTCTTC. Amino acid sequence: CASSLGLADEQFF. The gene calls are TRBV4-2 and TRBJ2-1, with 10 positions matching TRBD2. The length of the CDR3 is 13 residues. Germline CDR1 and CDR2: LGHNA and YNFKEQ. With V trimmed by 4 bases and J by 8 bases, 2 bases remained unmatched.

The rearrangement joins TRBV11-2 to TRBJ2-5; 10 bases fit TRBD2. In germline, CDR1 is SGHAT, CDR2 FQNNGV. The CDR3 spans 17 residues. The V gene end was trimmed by 4 bases and the J gene end by 2 bases; junction bases not matched to a gene: 10. CDR3 in amino acids: CASSSPSSGRRQETQYF. The CDR3 DNA sequence: TGTGCCAGCAGCTCTCCTTCTAGCGGGAGAAGGCAAGAGACCCAGTACTTC.

The table lists this clonotype with a few counts. The chain combines TRBV25-1 with TRBJ2-2, with TRBD1 matching over 10 bases. The ends lost 2 bases at V and 6 bases at J; junction bases unmatched: 9. The CDR3 length is 17 residues. Germline-derived CDR1 and CDR2 are MGHDK and SYGVNS. Written as DNA, the CDR3 is TGTGCCAGCAGTGAAACCAAAGGGACAGGGGTCCCCGGGGAGCTGTTTTTT. Amino acids: CASSETKGTGVPGELFF.